A selection of T cell receptor beta chains follows, all from one sample in a study of T-cell reconstitution after alpha-beta-depleted transplantation in children. One entry per CDR3 protein, called by TCRdb with MiXCR from the PCR reads. The sample records about 980,000 distinct CDR3 sequences, about 30% being singletons. The input for sequencing was PBMCs, mostly from graft donor cells, taken 360 days after TCRalphabeta/CD19-depleted stem cell transplant. Source of these receptors: a boy younger than two who had a stem cell transplant for SCID, so the T cells may come from the graft donor. Each CDR3 is given with its conserved first and last residue. Each record gives: J gene, clone size, V gene, D gene, CDR3 DNA, CDR3 protein. D genes are given only for firm matches. Clone size appears in some rows only: once, few, many, or a class for an expanded clone.

TRBJ2-6	few	TRBV2	NA	TGTGCCAGCAGTCCCGACAGGATACCGTACTCTGGGGCCAACGTCCTGACTTTC	CASSPDRIPYSGANVLTF
TRBJ1-5	NA	TRBV4-1	NA	TGCGCCAGCAGCCAGGGGGGGGAGGGTCAGCCCCAGCATTTT	CASSQGGEGQPQHF
TRBJ2-1	few	TRBV12-3/TRBV12-4	NA	TGCGCCAGCAGCTTAGGAGTGGGATCCTACAATGAGCAGTTCTTC	CASSLGVGSYNEQFF
TRBJ2-3	NA	TRBV12-3/TRBV12-4	TRBD2	TGTGCCAGCAGTTTTGGACTAGCAATAGGGGATACGCAGTATTTT	CASSFGLAIGDTQYF
TRBJ1-1	NA	TRBV9	NA	TGTGCCAGCAGCGTAGGCAGGTACACTGAAGCTTTCTTT	CASSVGRYTEAFF
TRBJ2-6	NA	TRBV5-1	NA	TGCGCCAGCAGCCCAAGGGTACTCTCTGGGGCCAACGTCCTGACTTTC	CASSPRVLSGANVLTF
TRBJ1-3	few	TRBV28	TRBD1	TGTGCCAGCAGTGTGGGACAGACGATCTCTGGAAACACCATATATTTT	CASSVGQTISGNTIYF
TRBJ2-3	few	TRBV29-1	NA	TGCAGCGTTGCCACCAGGGAAGTTTACACAGATACGCAGTATTTT	CSVATREVYTDTQYF
TRBJ1-1	NA	TRBV4-2	NA	TGTGCCAGCAGCCGGAACCTGGACACTGAAGCTTTCTTT	CASSRNLDTEAFF
TRBJ2-1	NA	TRBV27	TRBD2	TGTGCCAGCAGTCAAGCCCCACTAGCGGGGTTTAACAATGAGCAGTTCTTC	CASSQAPLAGFNNEQFF
TRBJ2-7	few	TRBV12-3/TRBV12-4	NA	TGTGCCAGCAGTTTAAGGGTCCCTCCCTACGAGCAGTACTTC	CASSLRVPPYEQYF
TRBJ2-7	many	TRBV7-9	NA	TGTGCCAGCAGCCACGACAGTACCTACGAGCAGTACTTC	CASSHDSTYEQYF
TRBJ2-1	many	TRBV4-3	TRBD1	TGCGCCAGCAGCCAAGATGGGCAGGGGGCTTACAATGAGCAGTTCTTC	CASSQDGQGAYNEQFF
TRBJ2-3	NA	TRBV11-2	NA	TGTGCCAGCAGCTCGTGGGGGCCCACAGATACGCAGTATTTT	CASSSWGPTDTQYF
TRBJ2-5	NA	TRBV10-3	TRBD2	TGTGCCATCAGTGAGTCGACGGGGATAGCGGGGGCCCCGGAGACCCAGTACTTC	CAISESTGIAGAPETQYF